What follows are 18 T cell receptor beta chains derived from one specimen sequenced in a study of T cells in Graves' hyperthyroidism and ophthalmopathy. Amplified TCR beta CDR3 regions came from RNA transcripts. First-round RT-PCR of the TCR CDR3 relied on the HTBI primer set. TCRdb recomputed calls from the multiplex PCR reads with MiXCR, one row per CDR3 protein. The data show around 530,000 distinct CDR3 sequences, with under 20% seen just once and roughly 15% held by the top ten. Sequences were obtained from blood. The receptors stem from a woman aged 18-30 years with Graves' ophthalmopathy.

V is TRBV4-2 and J is TRBJ2-3; 11 bases align to TRBD2. The CDR3 runs to 16 residues. Germline V gene sequence: CDR1 LGHNA, CDR2 YNFKEQ. With V trimmed by 0 bases and J by 4 bases, 3 bases remained unmatched. The CDR3 nucleotides are TGTGCCAGCAGCCAAGATTATAGCGGGGGGGCAGATACGCAGTATTTT. It yields the protein CASSQDYSGGADTQYF.

The chain is built from TRBV28 and TRBJ2-1; 11 bases align to TRBD2. Unmatched junction bases numbered 6, after V lost 5 bases and J lost 3 bases. Germline V gene sequence: CDR1 MDHEN, CDR2 SYDVKM. The CDR3 is made up of 16 amino acids. The CDR3 reads CASSTPGTSGYNEQFF. The CDR3 DNA follows: TGTGCCAGCAGTACCCCCGGGACTAGCGGCTACAATGAGCAGTTCTTC.

The chain employs TRBV5-1 and TRBJ1-2; perhaps TRBD1 as D (5 bases). The CDR3 totals 13 residues. The germline CDR1 and CDR2 sequences are SGHRS and YFSETQ. V was shortened by 3 bases and J by 8 bases, with 14 bases between the two germline ends. CDR3 sequence: CASSSGTSWGYTF. The CDR3 DNA is TGCGCCAGCAGCTCCGGGACTTCCTGGGGCTACACCTTC.

The chain recombines TRBV30 with TRBJ1-2, with 8 bases fitting TRBD1. The ends lost 0 bases at V and 7 bases at J; junction bases unmatched: 13. CDR3 length: 16 residues. The germline V gene has CDR1 GTSNPN and CDR2 SVGIG (reference sequence). CDR3 in DNA: TGTGCCTGGAGTGTAGAGTTTATGGCAGGGGGCCGTGGCTACACCTTC. Residues: CAWSVEFMAGGRGYTF.

The sample holds a few counts of this clonotype. This chain connects TRBV28 to TRBJ1-5; D is unclear. CDR1 and CDR2 (germline): MDHEN, SYDVKM. The V end lost 5 bases, the J end lost 3 bases, and 14 bases lay between the germline ends. This CDR3 has 15 residues. The CDR3, as DNA: TGTGCCAGCAGTCCCGAGGTCTCCTCCAATCAGCCCCAGCATTTT. It yields the protein CASSPEVSSNQPQHF.

The V and J genes are TRBV28 and TRBJ2-7; 16 positions match TRBD2. Germline CDR1 reads MDHEN; CDR2 reads SYDVKM. V lost 6 bases to trimming and J lost 4 bases; unmatched junction nucleotides: 12. This CDR3 is 18 amino acids long. This chain's CDR3 is CASRGTSGRVPFLYEQYF. CDR3 DNA sequence: TGTGCCAGCAGAGGGACTAGCGGGAGGGTGCCGTTCCTTTACGAGCAGTACTTC.

This clonotype occurred a few times. The chain is built from TRBV9 and TRBJ2-3; D is uncertain. CDR3 length equals 14 residues. The V end was cut by 3 bases, the J end by 0 bases, with 8 bases between. The germline V gene encodes CDR1 SGDLS and CDR2 YYNGEE. CDR3 amino acids: CASSEPGSTDTQYF. CDR3 coding DNA: TGTGCCAGCAGCGAGCCCGGGAGCACAGATACGCAGTATTTT.

This sequence joins TRBV11-2 and TRBJ2-2; 8 positions agree with TRBD2. V shed 7 bases and J 7 bases; nucleotides not matched to a gene: 8. The CDR3 has 14 amino acids. Germline V gene sequence: CDR1 SGHAT, CDR2 FQNNGV. CDR3 loop: CASISYGTSGELFF. The CDR3, as DNA: TGTGCCAGCATCTCCTACGGGACTAGCGGGGAGCTGTTTTTT.

There are a few counts of this clonotype. J is TRBJ2-7 and V is TRBV6-1; 9 nucleotides agree with TRBD1. The CDR3 is 14 residues long. The germline V gene has CDR1 MNHNS and CDR2 SASEGT. For the CDR3, the DNA is TGTGCTACCACCCCCACAGGGGGCCCGTACGAGCAGTACTTC. As protein: CATTPTGGPYEQYF.

The table lists this clonotype with a few counts. The chain employs TRBV12-3 or TRBV12-4 and TRBJ2-7; no firm D call. V was clipped by 0 bases and J by 8 bases, with 8 bases between them. CDR3 length equals 12 residues. CDR3 bases: TGTGCCAGCAGTTTAGCTCGGGCACAGCAGTACTTC. This sequence encodes CASSLARAQQYF.

There are many counts of this clonotype. V and J are TRBV5-6 and TRBJ2-7; D is ambiguous. The CDR3 length is 13 residues. The germline gives CDR1 SGHDT, CDR2 YYEEEE. Between the trimmed V and J ends, which lost 2 bases and 0 bases, there was a span of 6 bases. DNA of the CDR3: TGTGCCAGCAGCTTTGTCGACTCCTACGAGCAGTACTTC. Translation gives CASSFVDSYEQYF.

Concerning this clonotype: Because it lacks the conserved phenylalanine or tryptophan at the end, this CDR3 is likely a read error. This chain uses TRBV28 with TRBJ2-7; no reliable D call. CDR1 MDHEN and CDR2 SYDVKM come from the germline V gene. CDR3 length: 13 residues. V gave up 6 bases and J gave up 1 base, with 10 bases separating them. The CDR3 coding sequence is TGTGCCAGCAGACTCCCCTCTTCCTACGAGCAGTACCTC. It is translated as CASRLPSSYEQYL.

The chain uses TRBV16 and TRBJ2-1; 8 nucleotides align to TRBD2. CDR1 KGHSY and CDR2 FQNENV come from the germline V gene. Trimming took 3 bases from V and 7 from J; bases not matched to a gene: 5. The CDR3 contains 14 residues. The CDR3 sequence: CASSQLGGRNEQFF. For the CDR3, the DNA is TGTGCCAGCAGCCAGTTGGGCGGGAGGAATGAGCAGTTCTTC.

The chain recombines TRBV7-9 with TRBJ2-7; 14 nucleotides match TRBD2. The length of the CDR3 is 15 residues. V lost 5 bases, J lost 5 bases, and 5 bases stayed unmatched. Germline V gives CDR1 SEHNR, CDR2 FQNEAQ (reference sequence). For the CDR3, the DNA is TGTGCCAGCAGCCAAGGGACTAGCGGGAGCCACGAGCAGTACTTC. Its protein product is CASSQGTSGSHEQYF.

This clonotype was observed a few times. The chain is built from TRBV28 and TRBJ1-2; 10 positions match TRBD1. Germline V gene sequence: CDR1 MDHEN, CDR2 SYDVKM. The CDR3 extends over 14 amino acids. Losses at the gene ends were 9 bases for V and 8 bases for J; bases not matched to a gene: 12. CDR3 amino acids: CASTLDRGRWGYTF. CDR3 DNA sequence: TGTGCCAGTACCCTAGACAGGGGGCGATGGGGCTACACCTTC.

Comments on this clonotype: One junction end disagrees with the germline gene, perhaps due to a read error. This chain joins TRBV28 and TRBJ2-7; 7 nucleotides match TRBD1. Germline V lookup: CDR1 MDHEN, CDR2 SYDVKM. CDR3 length: 13 residues. In DNA, the CDR3 is TGTGCCAGCGGTTTAACACAGGGGAGCGAGCAGTACTTC. It is translated as CASGLTQGSEQYF.

This clonotype was observed at least ten times. J is TRBJ2-1 and V is TRBV27; 8 nucleotides line up with TRBD1. Unmatched junction bases numbered 9, after V lost 5 bases and J lost 6 bases. The length of the CDR3 is 15 residues. Germline-derived CDR1 and CDR2 are MNHEY and SMNVEV (reference sequence). CDR3 amino acids: CASSPRTGLGNEQFF. The DNA of the CDR3 is TGTGCCAGCAGTCCCAGGACAGGGTTGGGCAATGAGCAGTTCTTC.

This clonotype was found many times. This rearrangement joins TRBV7-9 to TRBJ2-7, with 10 bases identical to TRBD1. Germline assignment: CDR1 SEHNR and CDR2 FQNEAQ (reference sequence). The CDR3 covers 14 residues. J was trimmed by 4 bases and V by 5 bases; bases with no gene match: 5. CDR3 amino acids: CASSADRGRYEQYF. In DNA, the CDR3 is TGTGCCAGCAGCGCGGACAGGGGGAGGTACGAGCAGTACTTC.